The rows below give T cell receptor beta chains drawn from one sample of a study of PD-1 blockade in classical Hodgkin lymphoma. The data were produced by immunoSEQ multiplex PCR, yet TCRdb's version contains in-frame clones alone and is incomplete. Found here are about 97,000 clones, roughly 88% of them singletons; the top ten hold 9% to 15%. This sample comprised peripheral blood mononuclear cells (PBMCs), obtained at baseline. The source is a human donor with classical Hodgkin lymphoma. CDR3s include the opening cysteine and the closing phenylalanine or tryptophan. The D gene is left open where the match is weak. Some rows have no size entry. The others give once, few or many, or a class for an expanded clone.

V	D	size	J	DNA	CDR3
TRBV5-1	.	.	TRBJ2-5	TGCGCCAGCAGCGCATGGACAGAAGAGACCCAGTACTTC	CASSAWTEETQYF
TRBV5-6	.	.	TRBJ2-1	TGTGCCAGCAGCTTGGGTCTCACCGTCTACAATGAGCAGTTCTTC	CASSLGLTVYNEQFF
TRBV28	TRBD2	.	TRBJ2-3	TGTGCCAGCAGTAGGGTAACTAGCGGGAGGGCCGATACGCAGTATTTT	CASSRVTSGRADTQYF
TRBV11-2	.	.	TRBJ2-1	TGTGCCAGCACCCCAACAGGTTCCTACAATGAGCAGTTCTTC	CASTPTGSYNEQFF
TRBV7-8	.	few	TRBJ1-2	TGTGCCAGCACCCTGGTAGCGAGCCGGACTTATGGCTACACCTTC	CASTLVASRTYGYTF
TRBV10-1	.	.	TRBJ2-2	TGCGCCAGCAGTGCCGGACCCCCCACCGGGGAGCTGTTTTTT	CASSAGPPTGELFF
TRBV5-5	.	.	TRBJ2-2	TGTGCCAGCAGTATAATTGGGGAGATCACCGGGGAGCTGTTTTTT	CASSIIGEITGELFF
TRBV7-2	.	few	TRBJ2-3	TGTGCCAGCAGCTTAGCGCCGGGTCGAAGCACAGATACGCAGTATTTT	CASSLAPGRSTDTQYF
TRBV19	.	.	TRBJ1-5	TGTGCCAGTAGTCTTCGGGGAACCGCGGGGTTTAGCAATCAGCCCCAGCATTTT	CASSLRGTAGFSNQPQHF
TRBV7-7	.	.	TRBJ2-3	TGTGCCAGCAGCGCAGCAGGGGCAGATACGCAGTATTTT	CASSAAGADTQYF
TRBV27	.	.	TRBJ1-5	TGTGCCAGCAGTTTTGTTAGCAATCAGCCCCAGCATTTT	CASSFVSNQPQHF
TRBV5-1	.	.	TRBJ2-5	TGCGCCAGCAGCTTGGGGAGGGGATGGGAAGGGCCGCAAGAGACCCAGTACTTC	CASSLGRGWEGPQETQYF
TRBV6-6	.	.	TRBJ1-5	TGTGCCAGCAGGGCGGTGGCCGCCGGATACAATCAGCCCCAGCATTTT	CASRAVAAGYNQPQHF
TRBV6-6	.	.	TRBJ1-3	TGTGCCAGCAGTTACGGGATGCGGGACTCTGGAAACACCATATATTTT	CASSYGMRDSGNTIYF
TRBV29-1	TRBD1	few	TRBJ1-4	TGCAGCGTTGCACAGGGGGATGAAAAACTGTTTTTT	CSVAQGDEKLFF
TRBV5-5	TRBD1	.	TRBJ2-1	TGTGCCAGCAGCTCGGGACAGGGGGCTTACAATGAGCAGTTCTTC	CASSSGQGAYNEQFF
TRBV28	.	.	TRBJ2-5	TGTGCCAGCTCAGGGCAGCAAGAGACCCAGTACTTC	CASSGQQETQYF
TRBV7-9	.	.	TRBJ2-1	TGTGCCAGCAGCTTAGGGGGGTGGAGTGAGCAGTTCTTC	CASSLGGWSEQFF
TRBV7-9	.	.	TRBJ1-2	TGTGCCAGCAGCACGACCGGGGCCGCTGGCTACACCTTC	CASSTTGAAGYTF
TRBV6-4	TRBD1	.	TRBJ1-1	TGTGCCAGCAGTGTCGAACAGGGGTTGGAGGCTGAAGCTTTCTTT	CASSVEQGLEAEAFF
TRBV7-3	TRBD2	.	TRBJ2-7	TGTGCCAGCAGCTTAACGGGACTAGCCGAGCAGTACTTC	CASSLTGLAEQYF
TRBV18	.	.	TRBJ1-3	TGTGCCAGCTCTCCAGGGAGCTCTGGAAACACCATATATTTT	CASSPGSSGNTIYF
TRBV6-1	.	.	TRBJ2-5	TGTGCCAGCAGTGCCTATACAGGGATCGGCGAGACCCAGTACTTC	CASSAYTGIGETQYF
TRBV28	.	.	TRBJ1-2	TGTGCCAGCAGCCTGTCAGGGGACTATGGCTACACCTTC	CASSLSGDYGYTF
TRBV30	TRBD1	.	TRBJ1-4	TGTGCCTGGGCGGGACAGGGTCATGAAAAACTGTTTTTT	CAWAGQGHEKLFF
TRBV5-1	.	.	TRBJ1-2	TGCGCCAGCAGCGGAGGGGGACTCGGCGGCTACACCTTC	CASSGGGLGGYTF
TRBV11-2	.	.	TRBJ2-5	TGTGCCAGCAGCCCAGAGGCAGCGCTTTCCCAGTACTTC	CASSPEAALSQYF
TRBV29-1	.	.	TRBJ2-5	TGCAGCGTCCGACCCCCGGGACCTGGCACGGAGACCCAGTACTTC	CSVRPPGPGTETQYF
TRBV4-2	TRBD1	.	TRBJ2-7	TGTGCCAGCAGCCGTGAGGGACAGGGTGGTTACGAGCAGTACTTC	CASSREGQGGYEQYF
TRBV7-9	TRBD2	.	TRBJ2-1	TGTGCCAGCAGCTTACCCGGGCTAGCGGAGGGGAATGAGCAGTTCTTC	CASSLPGLAEGNEQFF
TRBV7-3	TRBD2	.	TRBJ2-1	TGTGCCAGCAGCGTTATTCCCGGGACGTTCGGCGGACTAGCGGCCTACAATGAGCAGTTCTTC	CASSVIPGTFGGLAAYNEQFF
TRBV7-2	TRBD2	.	TRBJ2-1	TGTGCCAGCAGCCTGACGGGGAGGGCCTACAATGAGCAGTTCTTC	CASSLTGRAYNEQFF
TRBV18	.	.	TRBJ2-5	TGTGCCAGCTCTTTTGGGTCCCCTGGGGAGACCCAGTACTTC	CASSFGSPGETQYF
TRBV4-2	.	.	TRBJ1-1	TGTGCCAGCAGCCTATCGGGCACTGAAGCTTTCTTT	CASSLSGTEAFF
TRBV6-6	.	.	TRBJ2-3	TGTGCCAGCACCCAGGGGACAGATACGCAGTATTTT	CASTQGTDTQYF
TRBV7-2	TRBD1	.	TRBJ2-2	TGTGCCAGCAGCTTATATGCAGGGGGCAACACCGGGGAGCTGTTTTTT	CASSLYAGGNTGELFF